Below are 18 T cell receptor beta chains sequenced from a single sample in a study of STAT5B mutations in CD4+ large granular lymphocyte leukemia. Repertoires were generated with immunoSEQ multiplex PCR, while TCRdb's copy carries only in-frame clones and drops some. The sample carries under 35,000 clones, approximately 71% recorded once. Sequencing input: CD4+ T cells from blood buffy coats. Receptor source: a human donor in good health.

The V and J genes are TRBV10-3 and TRBJ1-5, with D possibly being TRBD1 (5 bases). Germline assignment: CDR1 ENHRY and CDR2 SYGVKD. V was shortened by 2 bases and J by 7 bases, with 12 bases between the two germline ends. This CDR3 is built from 14 residues. As DNA, the CDR3 is TGTGCCATCAGTGAGATGGTAGCAGGGCAGCCCCAGCATTTT. It is translated as CAISEMVAGQPQHF.

J is TRBJ2-7 and V is TRBV7-2; D gene uncertain. CDR3 length: 14 amino acids. V lost 1 base and J lost 6, with 13 bases in between. Germline CDR1 SGHTA, CDR2 FQGNSA. CDR3 region: CASSLDQVILEQYF. The DNA for the CDR3 is TGTGCCAGCAGCTTAGACCAGGTTATTCTCGAGCAGTACTTC.

The chain links TRBV27 to TRBJ2-7, with 13 bases aligning to TRBD2. The CDR3 totals 17 residues. CDR1 is MNHEY, CDR2 SMNVEV, per germline (reference sequence). V was pared by 6 bases and J by 1 base, with 9 bases of the junction left unmatched. The CDR3 DNA reads as TGTGCCAGCAGCCGGGGACTAGCGGGGCGGTGGTCCTACGAGCAGTACTTC. Its translation: CASSRGLAGRWSYEQYF.

In DNA, the CDR3 is TGTGCCAGCAGCGAGCAGGGTCCAGATACGCAGTATTTT. Translating gives CASSEQGPDTQYF. This chain connects TRBV7-9 to TRBJ2-3, with D possibly TRBD1 on 5 matching bases. The germline V gene encodes CDR1 SEHNR and CDR2 FQNEAQ (reference sequence). The CDR3 length is 13 residues. Trimming removed 5 bases from V and 4 bases from J, with 10 bases in between.

This clone has a handful of counts. The chain is built from TRBV29-1 and TRBJ1-4; tentative D call: TRBD1 (6 bases). The CDR3 is made up of 13 amino acids. Germline values: CDR1 SQVTM, CDR2 ANQGSEA. Trimming took off 4 bases at V and 8 bases at J, with 14 bases between the two ends. This chain's CDR3 is CSVVGGVREKLFF. CDR3 DNA sequence: TGCAGCGTTGTTGGGGGCGTAAGGGAAAAACTGTTTTTT.

This chain uses TRBV11-2 with TRBJ1-4, with D perhaps matching TRBD1 (5 bases). Trimming shortened V by 1 base and J by 8 bases, and 11 bases separated the two germline ends. The germline gives CDR1 SGHAT, CDR2 FQNNGV. This CDR3 has 14 amino acids. The CDR3 here is CASSLVLGGEKLFF. In nucleotides, the CDR3 is TGTGCCAGCAGCTTAGTTCTGGGGGGGGAAAAACTGTTTTTT.

This chain connects TRBV27 to TRBJ2-7; tentatively, D is TRBD2 (6 bases). Trimming took off 9 bases at V and 0 bases at J, with 18 bases between the two ends. The germline V gene has CDR1 MNHEY and CDR2 SMNVEV (reference sequence). The CDR3 runs to 15 residues. DNA for the CDR3: TGTGCCAGGATCGGGGACTCCTTGAGCTCCTACGAGCAGTACTTC. Translating gives CARIGDSLSSYEQYF.

CDR3 coding DNA: TGTGCCAGCAGCCTACAGCCGGTCACTGAAGCTTTCTTT. Translation gives CASSLQPVTEAFF. The chain has TRBV7-2 and TRBJ1-1, with no clear D. The CDR3 totals 13 residues. Trimming took 5 bases from V and 4 from J, leaving 11 bases between them. CDR1 is SGHTA and CDR2 is FQGNSA in the germline V gene.

J is TRBJ1-2 and V is TRBV5-1; 11 nucleotides agree with TRBD1. The trim removed 4 bases at V and 8 bases at J, leaving 7 bases unmatched. Germline values: CDR1 SGHRS, CDR2 YFSETQ. The CDR3 sequence is 14 residues long. The CDR3 DNA follows: TGCGCCAGCAGCAGACCGGGACAGGGGGAGGGCTACACCTTC. Residues: CASSRPGQGEGYTF.

The rearrangement links TRBV6-5 to TRBJ2-1; TRBD2 agrees at 7 bases. Looked up from germline, CDR1 is MNHEY and CDR2 is SVGAGI. The V gene end was trimmed by 5 bases and the J gene end by 5 bases; junction bases not matched to a gene: 6. This CDR3 is built from 14 residues. The CDR3 here is CASSGRGIHNEQFF. The CDR3, as DNA: TGTGCCAGCAGTGGGAGGGGTATTCACAATGAGCAGTTCTTC.

V and J are TRBV14 and TRBJ2-1, with 8 bases matching TRBD2. The V gene's germline CDR1 is SGHDN and CDR2 FVKESK. This CDR3 spans 15 amino acids. The trim removed 4 bases at V and 0 bases at J, leaving 2 bases unmatched. The CDR3: CASSRTSSSYNEQFF. CDR3 DNA: TGTGCCAGCAGCCGGACTAGCAGCTCCTACAATGAGCAGTTCTTC.

V is TRBV6-5 and J is TRBJ2-5, with D perhaps matching TRBD1 (6 bases). V was pared by 2 bases and J by 6 bases, with 13 bases between. Germline V gives CDR1 MNHEY, CDR2 SVGAGI. This CDR3 has 14 amino acids. CDR3 in amino acids: CASSYVGGDKTQYF. The CDR3 DNA reads TGTGCCAGCAGTTACGTAGGGGGTGATAAGACCCAGTACTTC.

The chain employs TRBV27 and TRBJ1-2; tentatively, D is TRBD1 (6 bases). Trimming removed 3 bases at V and 6 bases at J, with 11 bases between. Germline V gene lookup returns CDR1 MNHEY and CDR2 SMNVEV (reference sequence). The CDR3 contains 13 residues. The CDR3 DNA follows: TGTGCCAGCAGTTTCCGGGGGCTGGATGGCTACACCTTC. This gives the protein CASSFRGLDGYTF.

The J gene is TRBJ2-5, the V gene TRBV5-5, with 9 bases matching TRBD1. The J call is uncertain, as TRBJ2-7 better fits the DNA end. The V gene's germline CDR1 is SGHKS and CDR2 YYEKEE (reference sequence). The CDR3 has 16 amino acids. CDR3 protein: CASSRGQGSALDEQYF. The DNA for the CDR3 is TGTGCCAGCAGCAGAGGACAGGGGAGTGCCCTTGACGAGCAGTACTTC.

This chain connects TRBV7-8 to TRBJ2-7; either TRBD1 or TRBD2 may supply D (5 bases each). The CDR3 extends over 17 amino acids. The germline V gene has CDR1 SGHVS and CDR2 FQNEAQ. Trimming shortened V by 0 bases and J by 6 bases, and 21 bases separated the two germline ends. In nucleotides, the CDR3 is TGTGCCAGCAGCTTAGCGAGTGGGTTTACAGGTACTAGCGAGCAGTACTTC. Its translation: CASSLASGFTGTSEQYF.

The chain recombines TRBV6-5 with TRBJ1-1; 8 bases agree with TRBD1. V was clipped by 5 bases and J by 4 bases; unmatched bases: 9. Germline V gene sequence: CDR1 MNHEY, CDR2 SVGAGI. This CDR3 spans 15 amino acids. This chain's CDR3 is CASSADRAWSTEAFF. CDR3 bases: TGTGCCAGCAGTGCGGACAGGGCATGGTCCACTGAAGCTTTCTTT.

V and J are TRBV5-1 and TRBJ1-1, with no clear D. This CDR3 is 14 amino acids long. V lost 3 bases, J lost 8 bases, and 17 bases lay in between. CDR1 SGHRS and CDR2 YFSETQ come from the germline V gene. CDR3 nucleotide sequence: TGCGCCAGCAGCTCTATGTTAGGCCTAAACGAAGCTTTCTTT. Translated, it gives CASSSMLGLNEAFF.

The V and J genes are TRBV10-1 and TRBJ2-1; tentative D call: TRBD1 (6 bases). Germline assignment: CDR1 WNHNN and CDR2 SYGVQD (reference sequence). Trimming took off 4 bases at V and 7 bases at J, with 20 bases between the two ends. This CDR3 region has 16 residues. The CDR3 loop is CASSGGCHRVKNEQFF. The CDR3, as DNA: TGCGCCAGCAGTGGGGGTTGCCACAGGGTGAAGAATGAGCAGTTCTTC.